Each of the 4 T cell receptor beta chains below was sequenced from the same sample in a study of radiation and T cells in renal cell carcinoma. The time point: blood 2 weeks post-SBRT. Treatment indicated: 15 Gy SBRT to primary tumor, nephrectomy 4 weeks later. Sequencing was performed with immunoSEQ multiplex PCR; in TCRdb, only in-frame clones are kept and a portion is missing. This sample has over 55,000 clones; roughly four fifths occur once, and the top ten carry about 6.8%. The sample consisted of blood, taken from a patient whose treatment included radiotherapy and nephrectomy. The receptors were gathered from a man between 60 and 75 years old with renal cell carcinoma.

V and J are TRBV7-9 and TRBJ1-3; no clear D. Germline assignment: CDR1 SEHNR and CDR2 FQNEAQ (reference sequence). The length of the CDR3 is 13 residues. Trimming pared 0 bases from V and 4 bases from J, leaving 4 bases between. The CDR3 coding sequence is TGTGCCAGCAGCTTAGCGCGGGGAAACACCATATATTTT. It translates to CASSLARGNTIYF.

The chain has TRBV2 and TRBJ1-4; a weak D match, TRBD1 (6 bases). The CDR3 length is 14 residues. V was cut by 6 bases and J by 2 bases, with 10 bases left in between. Germline CDR1 SNHLY, CDR2 FYNNEI. The CDR3 coding sequence is TGTGCCAGCAGACAGGGAGTTACTAATGAAAAACTGTTTTTT. Protein product: CASRQGVTNEKLFF.

The V gene is TRBV5-1, the J gene TRBJ1-5; no reliable D call. Per the germline V gene, CDR1 is SGHRS and CDR2 is YFSETQ. The CDR3 consists of 16 residues. V was shortened by 0 bases and J by 5 bases, with 15 bases between the two germline ends. The DNA for the CDR3 is TGCGCCAGCAGCTTGGGGGCGGCCGAAGCGGATCAGCCCCAGCATTTT. Translated, it gives CASSLGAAEADQPQHF.

The chain uses TRBV28 and TRBJ1-4; D might be TRBD1 (6 bases). Per the germline V gene, CDR1 is MDHEN and CDR2 is SYDVKM. CDR3 length equals 20 residues. V was clipped by 7 bases and J by 0 bases, with 27 bases between them. The CDR3 nucleotides are TGTGCCAGCACCAAGGGGGGACCGAACTGGTTCAGGGCAACTAATGAAAAACTGTTTTTT. Amino acids: CASTKGGPNWFRATNEKLFF. Full variable domain (remainder filled in from reference TRBV28 and TRBJ1-4): DVKVTQSSRYLVKRTGEKVFLECVQDMDHENMFWYRQDPGLGLRLIYFSYDVKMKEKGDIPEGYSVSREKKERFSLILESASTNQTSMYLCASTKGGPNWFRATNEKLFFGSGTQLSVL.